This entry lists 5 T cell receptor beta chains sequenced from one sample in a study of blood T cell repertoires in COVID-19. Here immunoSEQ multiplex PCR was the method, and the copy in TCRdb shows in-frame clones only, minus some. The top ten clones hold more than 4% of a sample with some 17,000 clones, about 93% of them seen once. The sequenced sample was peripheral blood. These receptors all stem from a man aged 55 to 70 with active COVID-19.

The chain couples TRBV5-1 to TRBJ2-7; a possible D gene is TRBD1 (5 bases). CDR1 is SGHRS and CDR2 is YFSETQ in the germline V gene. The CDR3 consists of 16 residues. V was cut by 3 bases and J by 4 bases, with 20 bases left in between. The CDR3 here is CASSSWGFGRTYEQYF. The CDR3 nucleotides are TGCGCCAGCAGCTCGTGGGGCTTTGGACGTACTTACGAGCAGTACTTC.

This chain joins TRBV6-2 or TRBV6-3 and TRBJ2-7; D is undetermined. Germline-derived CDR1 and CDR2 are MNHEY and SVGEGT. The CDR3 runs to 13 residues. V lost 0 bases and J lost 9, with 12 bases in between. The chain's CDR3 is CASSYSTPQVQYV. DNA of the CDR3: TGTGCCAGCAGTTACTCCACTCCCCAGGTGCAGTACGTC.

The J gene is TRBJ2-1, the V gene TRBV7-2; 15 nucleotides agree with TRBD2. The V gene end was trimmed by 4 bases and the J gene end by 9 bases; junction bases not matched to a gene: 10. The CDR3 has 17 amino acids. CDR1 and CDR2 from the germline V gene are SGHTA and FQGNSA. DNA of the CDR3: TGTGCCAGCAGCTCCACTAGGCCGGGACTAGCGGGGGGTGAGCAGTTCTTC. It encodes CASSSTRPGLAGGEQFF.

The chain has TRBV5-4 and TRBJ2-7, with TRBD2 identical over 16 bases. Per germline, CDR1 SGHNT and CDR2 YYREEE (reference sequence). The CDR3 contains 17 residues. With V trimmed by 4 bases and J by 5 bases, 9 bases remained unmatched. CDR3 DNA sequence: TGTGCCAGCAGCATTGTGGGACTAGCGGGGGGGCACCACGAGCAGTACGTC. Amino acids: CASSIVGLAGGHHEQYV.

The CDR3 protein is CASSQGDRTYQPQHF. The DNA of the CDR3 is TGTGCCAGCAGCCAGGGGGACAGGACGTACCAGCCCCAGCATTTT. The J gene is TRBJ1-5, the V gene TRBV3-1 (or the pseudogene TRBV3-2), with 8 bases matching TRBD1. J was trimmed by 7 bases and V by 3 bases; bases with no gene match: 8. The CDR3 spans 15 residues. Germline CDR1 and CDR2: LGHDT and YNNKEL (reference sequence).